The T cell receptor (beta chain) described here comes from a study of cytomegalovirus exposure and HLA in healthy donors. This clone has only one observation. The germline V gene has CDR1 GTSNPN and CDR2 SVGIG (reference sequence). Trimming removed 8 bases from V and 6 bases from J, with 21 bases in between. The CDR3 spans 14 residues. The PCR ran on 60 Vbeta and 13 Jbeta primers. Using immunoSEQ multiplex PCR, the repertoire was profiled, and TCRdb retains in-frame clones only, with some absent. This table holds around 240,000 clones, roughly 82% found once. This receptor was identified in a woman aged 40-49 years in good health and CMV-seropositive. The chain is built from TRBV30 and TRBJ2-3, with D possibly matching TRBD2 (7 bases). Sample: PBMCs. CDR3 protein: CAVHPGGLADTQYF. CDR3 nucleotide sequence: TGTGCCGTCCACCCCGGGGGGCTCGCCGATACGCAGTATTTT.